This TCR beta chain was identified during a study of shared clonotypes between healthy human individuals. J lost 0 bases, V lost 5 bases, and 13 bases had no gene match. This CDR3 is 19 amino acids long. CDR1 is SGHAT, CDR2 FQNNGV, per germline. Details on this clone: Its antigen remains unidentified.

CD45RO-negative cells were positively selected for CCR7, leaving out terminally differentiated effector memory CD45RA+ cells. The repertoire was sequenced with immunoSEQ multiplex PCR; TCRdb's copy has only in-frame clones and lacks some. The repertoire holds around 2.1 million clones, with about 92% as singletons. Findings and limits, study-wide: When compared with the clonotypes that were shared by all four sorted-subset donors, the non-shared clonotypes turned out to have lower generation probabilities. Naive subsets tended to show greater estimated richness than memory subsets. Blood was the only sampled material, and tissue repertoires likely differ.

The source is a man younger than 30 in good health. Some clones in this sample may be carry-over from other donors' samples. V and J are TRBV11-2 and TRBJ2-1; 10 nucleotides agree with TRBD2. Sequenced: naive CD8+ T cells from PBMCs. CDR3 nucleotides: TGTGCCAGCAGCACCAGACTAGCGGGTATCCTGAGCTCCTACAATGAGCAGTTCTTC. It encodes CASSTRLAGILSSYNEQFF.